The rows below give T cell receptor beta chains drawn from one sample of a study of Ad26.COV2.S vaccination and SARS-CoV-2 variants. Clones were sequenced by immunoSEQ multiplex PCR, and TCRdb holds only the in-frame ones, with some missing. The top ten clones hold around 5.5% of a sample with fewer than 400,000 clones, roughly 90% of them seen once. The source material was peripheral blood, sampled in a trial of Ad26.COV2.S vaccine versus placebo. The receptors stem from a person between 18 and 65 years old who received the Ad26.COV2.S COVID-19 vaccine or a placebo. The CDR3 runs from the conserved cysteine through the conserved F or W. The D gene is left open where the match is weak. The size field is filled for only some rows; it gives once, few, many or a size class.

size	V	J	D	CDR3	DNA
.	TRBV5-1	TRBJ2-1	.	CASMNRTSSYNEQFF	TGCGCCAGCATGAACAGGACCAGCTCCTACAATGAGCAGTTCTTC
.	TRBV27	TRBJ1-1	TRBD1	CASSYRVRGLGEAFF	TGTGCCAGCAGTTATCGGGTCAGGGGGCTAGGTGAAGCTTTCTTT
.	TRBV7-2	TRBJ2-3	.	CASSVHTDTQYF	TGTGCCAGCAGTGTACACACAGATACGCAGTATTTT
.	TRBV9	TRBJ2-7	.	CASSVGTGPYEQYF	TGTGCCAGCAGCGTCGGGACGGGACCCTACGAGCAGTACTTC
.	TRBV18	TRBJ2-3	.	CASSPSADTQYF	TGTGCCAGCTCACCAAGCGCAGATACGCAGTATTTT
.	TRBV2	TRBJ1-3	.	CASSESTLSGNTIYF	TGTGCCAGCAGTGAATCAACACTCTCTGGAAACACCATATATTTT
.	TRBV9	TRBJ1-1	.	CASSVGGFEATEAFF	TGTGCCAGCAGCGTAGGAGGGTTCGAGGCGACTGAAGCTTTCTTT
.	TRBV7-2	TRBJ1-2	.	CASSLNVPAANYGYTF	TGTGCCAGCAGCTTAAATGTACCGGCGGCTAACTATGGCTACACCTTC
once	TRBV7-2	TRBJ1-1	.	CASSLVGGQNTEAFF	TGTGCCAGCAGCTTAGTAGGAGGCCAGAACACTGAAGCTTTCTTT
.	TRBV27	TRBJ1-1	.	CASSSGGTEAFF	TGTGCCAGCAGTTCGGGGGGGACTGAAGCTTTCTTT
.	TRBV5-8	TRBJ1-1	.	CASSSQGKTEAFF	TGTGCCAGCAGCTCTCAGGGGAAAACTGAAGCTTTCTTT
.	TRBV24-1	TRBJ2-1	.	CATSESAWNEQFF	TGTGCCACCAGTGAGTCAGCTTGGAATGAGCAGTTCTTC
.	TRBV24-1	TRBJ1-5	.	CATSEGGVQPQHF	TGTGCCACCAGTGAAGGAGGCGTGCAGCCCCAGCATTTT
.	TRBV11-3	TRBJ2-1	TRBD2	CASSLTSGLYNEQFF	TGTGCCAGCAGCCTCACTAGCGGCCTCTACAATGAGCAGTTCTTC
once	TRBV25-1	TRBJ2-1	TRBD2	CASSDPGRTSGVDDEQFF	TGTGCCAGCAGTGACCCCGGCCGCACTAGCGGGGTCGACGATGAGCAGTTCTTC
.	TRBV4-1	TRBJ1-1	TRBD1	CASSQPNRGEAEAFF	TGCGCCAGCAGCCAACCTAACAGGGGGGAGGCTGAAGCTTTCTTT
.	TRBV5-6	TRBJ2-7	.	CASSPGSYEQYF	TGTGCCAGCAGCCCGGGGAGCTACGAGCAGTACTTC
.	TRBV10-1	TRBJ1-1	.	CASSEFGVGTEAFF	TGCGCCAGCAGTGAGTTTGGGGTAGGCACTGAAGCTTTCTTT
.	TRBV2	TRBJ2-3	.	CASSFGQPSTDTQYF	TGTGCCAGCAGTTTCGGACAACCTAGCACAGATACGCAGTATTTT
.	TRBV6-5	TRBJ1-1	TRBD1	CASSLTGAVTEAFF	TGTGCCAGCAGTTTGACAGGGGCGGTCACTGAAGCTTTCTTT
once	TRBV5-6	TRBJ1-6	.	CASGEIRGSYNSPLHF	TGTGCCAGCGGAGAAATCAGAGGCTCCTATAATTCACCCCTCCACTTT
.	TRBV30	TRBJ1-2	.	CAWDSRGYGYTF	TGTGCCTGGGACTCGCGGGGCTATGGCTACACCTTC
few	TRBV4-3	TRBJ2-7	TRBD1	CASSLQTGGGYEQYF	TGCGCCAGCAGCCTACAGACAGGGGGAGGCTACGAGCAGTACTTC
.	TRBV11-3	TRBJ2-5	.	CASTNPGAGETQYF	TGTGCCAGCACCAACCCAGGGGCGGGGGAGACCCAGTACTTC
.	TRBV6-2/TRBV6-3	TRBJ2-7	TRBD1	CASSYPGTGTYEQYF	TGTGCCAGCAGTTACCCAGGGACAGGGACCTACGAGCAGTACTTC
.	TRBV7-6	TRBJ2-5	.	CASSLWESHQETQYF	TGTGCCAGCAGCTTGTGGGAGAGCCACCAAGAGACCCAGTACTTC
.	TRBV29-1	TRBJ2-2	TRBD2	CSVEERLAGVYTGELFF	TGCAGCGTTGAAGAGAGACTAGCGGGAGTATACACCGGGGAGCTGTTTTTT
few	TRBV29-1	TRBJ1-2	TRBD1	CSVEKGGGFYGYTF	TGCAGCGTTGAAAAAGGAGGGGGCTTTTATGGCTACACCTTC
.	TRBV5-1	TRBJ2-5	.	CASSSTGTQETQYF	TGCGCCAGCAGCTCGACAGGCACCCAAGAGACCCAGTACTTC
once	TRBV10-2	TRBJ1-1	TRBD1	CASRATGKYTEAFF	TGCGCCAGCAGGGCGACAGGGAAATACACTGAAGCTTTCTTT
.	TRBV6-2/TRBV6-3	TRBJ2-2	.	CASSYTGEGETGELFF	TGTGCCAGCAGTTATACCGGAGAGGGAGAAACCGGGGAGCTGTTTTTT
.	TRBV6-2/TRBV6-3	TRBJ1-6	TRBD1	CASSKGQANSPLHF	TGTGCCAGCAGTAAGGGACAGGCGAATTCACCCCTCCACTTT
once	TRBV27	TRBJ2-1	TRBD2	CASSRDYPREQFF	TGTGCCAGCAGCCGGGACTACCCTAGGGAGCAGTTCTTC
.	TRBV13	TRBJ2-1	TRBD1	CASTPGQGTYNEQFF	TGTGCCAGCACCCCTGGACAGGGGACCTACAATGAGCAGTTCTTC